The clone carrying this T cell receptor beta chain was recorded once. The data belong to a study of control samples from healthy donors and cancer patients. Germline CDR1 reads SEHNR; CDR2 reads FQNEAQ (reference sequence). V lost 0 bases and J lost 8, with 10 bases in between. This CDR3 spans 13 amino acids. Some clones are missing from TCRdb's copy, which holds only in-frame ones; the method was immunoSEQ multiplex PCR. The data hold 100,000 to 150,000 clones, with roughly 91% observed a single time. The source is a man in his fifties with head and neck cancer. J is TRBJ1-1 and V is TRBV7-9; possibly TRBD1 for D (5 bases). What was sequenced was PBMCs. CDR3 nucleotide sequence: TGTGCCAGCAGCTTAGCGATGACAGCCGAAGCTTTCTTT. Translation gives CASSLAMTAEAFF.